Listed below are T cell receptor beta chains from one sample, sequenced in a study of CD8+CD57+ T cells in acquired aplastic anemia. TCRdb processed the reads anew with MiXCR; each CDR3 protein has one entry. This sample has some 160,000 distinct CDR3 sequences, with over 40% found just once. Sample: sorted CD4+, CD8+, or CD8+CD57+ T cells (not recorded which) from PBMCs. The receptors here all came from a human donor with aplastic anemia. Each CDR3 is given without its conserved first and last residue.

SDQGAGNTEAF,TRBV29-1,TRBJ1-1
ASSYEWGPQETQY,TRBV6-6,TRBJ2-5
ASSALILRDRGGYT,TRBV19,TRBJ1-2
SAPVTTGDTEAF,TRBV20-1,TRBJ1-1
ASSQGSVGKAF,TRBV6-1,TRBJ1-1
ASRRTFTDTQY,TRBV2,TRBJ2-3
ASGTASSYNSPLH,TRBV6-2/TRBV6-3,TRBJ1-6
ATSRTSGDTQY,TRBV15,TRBJ2-3
ASSQIHNEQF,TRBV7-2,TRBJ2-1
ASSFRDREEQNQPQH,TRBV19,TRBJ1-5
SARDSPLNSPLH,TRBV20-1,TRBJ1-6
ASSEASTNEKLF,TRBV5-1,TRBJ1-4
SATWGRGASYEQY,TRBV20-1,TRBJ2-7
ASRTSGGRSQF,TRBV2,TRBJ2-1
ASSQGPVQGDTQY,TRBV4-3,TRBJ2-3
ASSEWGYEQY,TRBV10-1,TRBJ2-7
ASSLDPSGEQF,TRBV7-6,TRBJ2-1